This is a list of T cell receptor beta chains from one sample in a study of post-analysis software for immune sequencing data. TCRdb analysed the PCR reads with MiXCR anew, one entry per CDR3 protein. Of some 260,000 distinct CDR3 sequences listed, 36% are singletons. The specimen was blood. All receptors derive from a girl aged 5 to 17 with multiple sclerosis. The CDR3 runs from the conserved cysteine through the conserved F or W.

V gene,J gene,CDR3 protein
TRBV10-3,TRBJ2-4,CAIRTGQNNEQYF
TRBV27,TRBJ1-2,CASSPQQGNYGYTF
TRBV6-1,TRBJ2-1,CASSEASGGPYNEQFF
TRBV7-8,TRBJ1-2,CASSLEGTVANYGYTF
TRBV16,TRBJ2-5,CASSAGIQETQYF
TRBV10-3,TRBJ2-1,CAIWSGRAANEQFF
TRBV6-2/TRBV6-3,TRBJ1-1,CASRRGGRTEAFF
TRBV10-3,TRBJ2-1,CAISAGTRPENEQFF
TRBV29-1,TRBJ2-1,CSETREGTYNEQFF
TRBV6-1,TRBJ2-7,CASSVPPGDGYEQYF
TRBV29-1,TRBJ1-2,CSVGTGENYGYTF
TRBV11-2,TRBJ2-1,CASSLSRTGTFF
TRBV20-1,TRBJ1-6,CSARLLTEGYNSPLHF
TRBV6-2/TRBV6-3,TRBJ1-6,CASSYVRESPLHF
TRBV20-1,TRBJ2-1,CSASGGSYNEQFF
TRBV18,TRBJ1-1,CASSPDGGTEAFF
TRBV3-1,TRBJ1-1,CASSEGPVGTEAFF
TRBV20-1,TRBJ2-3,CSAPNRSGTDTQYF
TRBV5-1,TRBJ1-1,CASRQLGVLQNTEAFF
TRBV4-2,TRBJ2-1,CASSPGTGGVGNEQFF
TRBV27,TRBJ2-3,CASSLLNTQYF
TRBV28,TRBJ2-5,CTSSFGGQETQYF
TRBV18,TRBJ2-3,CASRTSGTDTQYF
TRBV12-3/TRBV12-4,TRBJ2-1,CASSPGVSEQFF
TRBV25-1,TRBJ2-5,CASSAGTMGGLPQETQYF
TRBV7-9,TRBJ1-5,CASSRGTGGSSNQPQHF
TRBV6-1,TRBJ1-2,CASSVGWGYGYTF
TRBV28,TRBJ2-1,CASSLSPLPSNEQFF
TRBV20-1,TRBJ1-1,CSANDRGPATEAFF
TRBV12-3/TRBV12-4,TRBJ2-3,CASSKQQGNAADTQYF
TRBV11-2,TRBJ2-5,CASSIVGGAGETQYF
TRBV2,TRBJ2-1,CASSESADGEQFF
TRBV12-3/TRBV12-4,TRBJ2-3,CASSLTGGPTDTQYF
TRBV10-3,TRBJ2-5,CAISGLAGANEQYF
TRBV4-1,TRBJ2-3,CASSITVTDTQYF
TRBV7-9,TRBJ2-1,CASSLADGRYNEQFF
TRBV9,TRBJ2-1,CASSVAPGARTVDNEQFF
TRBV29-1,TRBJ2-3,CSVEGQDLRRTDTQYF
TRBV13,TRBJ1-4,CASSTQGALNEKLFF
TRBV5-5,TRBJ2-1,CASSLVTGRGNEQFF
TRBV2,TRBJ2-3,CASSESGDTQYF
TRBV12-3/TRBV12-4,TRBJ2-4,CASSGAGKNIQYF
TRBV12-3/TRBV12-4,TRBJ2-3,CASSLGQGVAGDTQYF
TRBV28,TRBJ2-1,CASSPGTGVLGNEQFF
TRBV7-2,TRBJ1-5,CASSRLRNQPQHF
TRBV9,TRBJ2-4,CASSVAPAGENIQYF
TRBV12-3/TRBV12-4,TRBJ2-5,CASSWGDVETQYF
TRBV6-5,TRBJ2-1,CASSEGLAWNEQFF
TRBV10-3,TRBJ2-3,CAITSPAMGDTQYF
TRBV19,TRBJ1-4,CASKGPRGRSNEKLFF
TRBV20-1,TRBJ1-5,CSARDGQGGQPQHF
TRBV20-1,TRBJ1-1,CSARDLGQLNTEAFF
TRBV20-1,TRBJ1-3,CSARRPPGDGSGNTIYF